This entry describes one T cell receptor beta chain. Original processing notes: Nucleated cell number was recorded as an estimate derived from reference gene primer amplification. Libraries were prepared by immunoSEQ multiplex PCR; TCRdb keeps only in-frame clonotypes and omits some of them. Clonal size and the V and J genes are those of that table, whereas D and trimming came from the DNA. Counted here are roughly 31,000 clones, around 91% occurring once; the ten biggest clones make up about 15%. The CDR3 totals 16 residues. The junction had 7 bases not matched to a gene; V was cut back by 2 bases and J by 2 bases. Looked up from germline, CDR1 is MNHNS and CDR2 is SASEGT. These data belong to a study of blood T cell repertoires in COVID-19. Across the whole study: Acute-phase and convalescent COVID-19 samples originated in the United States, Italy and Spain. T cells, B-cell-depleted T cells, or PBMCs supplied cDNA or gDNA.

V and J are TRBV6-1 and TRBJ2-3; 7 positions match TRBD1. The sequenced sample consisted of peripheral blood. This TCR was sampled from an older man with acute or convalescent COVID-19. The CDR3 here is CASSEQGERVTDTQYF. The CDR3 nucleotides read TGTGCCAGCAGTGAACAGGGGGAAAGGGTCACAGATACGCAGTATTTT.